The clone carrying this T cell receptor (beta chain) was found a few times. Its antigen is still unknown. This record belongs to a study of T cell repertoires in cytomegalovirus infection. Study-wide context: The study used recently identified HLA-C-restricted and well-studied HLA-B-restricted CMV epitopes. From public TCR beta signatures came an indication of both CMV infection and matching HLA type.

One entry per CDR3 protein results from TCRdb running MiXCR on the reads. This table has some 700,000 distinct CDR3 sequences, 33% appearing once. General study points: The study identified carriers of CMV plus the relevant HLA from cumulative public TCR beta family frequency. HLA-C-restricted CMV clonotypes gave the most frequent clonotype in two of eight donors.

V gave up 3 bases and J gave up 7 bases, with 16 bases separating them. This CDR3 region has 15 residues. The chain has TRBV12-3 or TRBV12-4 and TRBJ2-1, with D perhaps TRBD2 (6 bases). The receptor's source is a human donor in good health (CMV status not recorded). Some clones in this sample may be carry-over from other donors' samples. The sequenced sample was cultured PBMCs, obtained from culture after CMV antigen stimulation. CDR3 sequence reads: CASSFREVLGNEQFF. In DNA, the CDR3 is TGTGCCAGCAGTTTTAGGGAGGTCTTAGGTAATGAGCAGTTCTTC.